This TCR beta chain was documented in a study of cytomegalovirus exposure and HLA in healthy donors. The CDR3 contains 13 residues. Germline CDR1 is KGHSH and CDR2 is LQKENI. Germline trimming cut 6 bases from V and 2 bases from J; bases unmatched to any gene: 3. The PCR employed 60 Vbeta primers together with 13 Jbeta primers. The assay was immunoSEQ multiplex PCR, and TCRdb's table has in-frame clones only and misses some. Among about 150,000 clones listed, approximately 72% were seen once. What was sequenced was PBMCs. V usage is TRBV18 and J usage is TRBJ2-5; 7 nucleotides match TRBD1. The sequence was collected from a man in his late teens or twenties in good health and CMV-seronegative. The CDR3 sequence is CASSRDRQETQYF. The CDR3 DNA reads as TGTGCCAGCTCTCGGGACAGACAAGAGACCCAGTACTTC.